Listed here are 9 T cell receptor beta chains from one sample, sequenced in a study of blood T cells in healthy people across ages. A sample-barcoded 5' primer and a J-beta primer mix were used in a second PCR of about 7 to 12 cycles. MiXCR was run by TCRdb on the 5' RACE reads, yielding one entry per CDR3 protein. The data show hundreds of thousands of distinct CDR3 sequences, 45% to 65% seen once. Sequencing used blood. These receptors all come from a man in his 60s in good health.

This clonotype was counted only a few times. The V call is TRBV12-3 or TRBV12-4, the J call TRBJ2-5, with 11 bases that match TRBD2. The CDR3 extends over 18 amino acids. Trimming cost V 5 bases and J 4 bases; bases outside gene matches: 15. This chain's CDR3 is CASSPARAGLAGGETQYF. CDR3 DNA: TGTGCCAGCAGTCCCGCTCGAGCGGGTCTAGCGGGGGGAGAGACCCAGTACTTC.

In its sample, this clonotype was seen a few times. This chain uses TRBV5-1 with TRBJ1-5; D is unresolved. V was shortened by 2 bases and J by 5 bases, with 8 bases between the two germline ends. Germline V gene sequence: CDR1 SGHRS, CDR2 YFSETQ. The CDR3 runs to 13 residues. The CDR3 nucleotides are TGCGCCAGCAGCTTAGGTCCGGATCAGCCCCAGCATTTT. Translation: CASSLGPDQPQHF.

V is TRBV6-2 or TRBV6-3 and J is TRBJ1-2, with TRBD1 as a possible D gene (5 bases). Trimming removed 6 bases from V and 9 bases from J, with 14 bases in between. Germline assignment: CDR1 MNHEY and CDR2 SVGEGT. The CDR3 covers 12 residues. CDR3 sequence reads: CASRRDAGSYTF. The CDR3 nucleotides read TGTGCCAGCAGGCGGGACGCCGGAAGCTACACCTTC.

The rearrangement uses TRBV7-6 and TRBJ2-3, with D possibly TRBD2 on 6 matching bases. V shed 6 bases and J shed 2 bases, with 12 bases lying between them. The CDR3 length is 14 residues. CDR1 and CDR2 from the germline V gene are SGHVS and FNYEAQ. In nucleotides, the CDR3 is TGTGCCAGCAGGTCGGGAGTAGCCACAGATACGCAGTATTTT. It specifies CASRSGVATDTQYF.

The chain employs TRBV13 and TRBJ2-1; 8 bases agree with TRBD2. This CDR3 is 15 amino acids long. The junction had 5 bases not matched to a gene; V was cut back by 2 bases and J by 5 bases. Germline values: CDR1 PRHDT, CDR2 FYEKMQ (reference sequence). Here the CDR3 DNA reads TGTGCCAGCAGCTTACATGGGACTAGTAACAATGAGCAGTTCTTC. Translation: CASSLHGTSNNEQFF.

This clonotype was seen repeatedly, ten times or more. The junction departs from the called germline gene at one end, perhaps through a read error. The V call is TRBV5-1, the J call TRBJ1-2; 9 bases are a match to TRBD1. CDR1 is SGHRS and CDR2 is YFSETQ in the germline V gene. There are 14 residues in the CDR3. The CDR3 nucleotides read TGTGCCAGCAGCCCGGGACAGGGAAACTATGGCTACACCTTC. This encodes CASSPGQGNYGYTF. The full variable domain, rest sourced from reference TRBV5-1 and TRBJ1-2, is KAGVTQTPRYLIKTRGQQVTLSCSPISGHRSVSWYQQTPGQGLQFLFEYFSETQRNKGNFPGRFSGRQFSNSRSEMNVSTLELGDSALYLCASSPGQGNYGYTFGSGTRLTVV.

As concerns this clonotype: One junction end does not reproduce the germline sequence, and a read error may be involved. This chain joins TRBV12-3 or TRBV12-4 and TRBJ2-5; D is perhaps TRBD2 (5 bases). The J call is uncertain, as TRBJ2-7 better fits the DNA end. This CDR3 is built from 13 residues. DNA of the CDR3: TGCGCCAGCAGTTTAGCCGGGGATCCCGAGCAGTACTTC. Residues: CASSLAGDPEQYF.

There are a few counts of this clonotype. The V call is TRBV4-1, the J call TRBJ2-5; D is ambiguous. CDR1 and CDR2 (germline): MGHRA, YSYEKL. The CDR3 is made up of 14 amino acids. Trimming removed 1 base at V and 1 base at J, with 7 bases between. The chain's CDR3 is CASSQARLQETQYF. CDR3 in DNA: TGCGCCAGCAGCCAAGCCAGGCTCCAAGAGACCCAGTACTTC.

The rearrangement joins TRBV4-2 to TRBJ2-1; perhaps D is TRBD1 or TRBD2 (6 bases each). Germline V lookup: CDR1 LGHNA, CDR2 YNFKEQ. The CDR3 has 15 residues. The V end lost 4 bases, the J end lost 8 bases, and 18 bases lay between the germline ends. CDR3 nucleotide sequence: TGTGCCAGCAGCCCCCAGTCCGGGGGCCGGGATGAGCAGTTCTTC. This translates into CASSPQSGGRDEQFF.